This T cell receptor beta chain was retrieved from a study of post-analysis software for immune sequencing data. Study-level results: Normalized Chao1 diversity was significantly reduced in patients versus controls. F-measure co-clustering was strong for batch-matched samples. There were a few TRBV segments more frequent in patients than controls, and TRBV5-6, TRBV5-1 and TRBV20-1 were among them.

Germline V gene data show CDR1 as SGHTA and CDR2 as FQGNSA. Trimming removed 5 bases from V and 5 bases from J; junction bases left unmatched: 7. This CDR3 has 14 amino acids. Comment on this clonotype: Its antigen is undetermined. A much more abundant neighbour one base away suggests this may be a read error.

Prepared libraries of TCR beta cDNA carried unique molecular identifiers. TCRdb passed the PCR reads through MiXCR, listing each CDR3 protein once. Of over 150,000 distinct CDR3 sequences listed, around 28% were seen once; the top ten hold about 1.6%. This receptor was taken from a girl aged 5 to 17 with multiple sclerosis. Specimen: blood. The chain has TRBV7-2 and TRBJ2-5; 8 nucleotides align to TRBD1. DNA of the CDR3: TGTGCCAGCAGCCCCCGGACAGGGAGGGAGACCCAGTACTTC. Protein product: CASSPRTGRETQYF.